This T cell receptor (beta chain) was captured by sequencing in a study of a mutant IDH1 vaccine in newly diagnosed glioma. About the study: Treated patients, roughly 62% male and roughly 38% female, averaged about 40 years of age. Earlier care involved radiotherapy, temozolomide, or both, and the majority received both. Study-level points and caveats: Top peripheral T cell clonotype shifts appeared unrelated to pseudoprogression.

Germline CDR1 and CDR2: SGHNT and YYREEE (reference sequence). This CDR3 comprises 15 residues. The junction had 4 bases not matched to a gene; V was cut back by 4 bases and J by 0 bases. Notes on this clone: Its antigen is not identified.

The protocol was immunoSEQ multiplex PCR, while the TCRdb copy is restricted to in-frame clones and leaves out a portion. The sample has tens of thousands of clones, roughly 85% seen once; the top ten hold around 1.7%. As to time point: week 5, during vaccination. Every vaccination contained 300 ug of the mutant IDH1 20-mer peptide and was paired with topical imiquimod. Newly diagnosed WHO grade 3 or 4 IDH1-mutant, ATRX-lost astrocytomas were identified in the donors. This sequence originates from a man aged 35-49 years with glioma. This specimen was PBMCs, taken from a glioma patient whose treatment included an IDH1 peptide vaccine. The chain combines TRBV5-4 with TRBJ1-1; 9 nucleotides match TRBD1. CDR3 DNA: TGTGCCAGCAGCGGGACAGGGAGAATGAACACTGAAGCTTTCTTT. Translation: CASSGTGRMNTEAFF.